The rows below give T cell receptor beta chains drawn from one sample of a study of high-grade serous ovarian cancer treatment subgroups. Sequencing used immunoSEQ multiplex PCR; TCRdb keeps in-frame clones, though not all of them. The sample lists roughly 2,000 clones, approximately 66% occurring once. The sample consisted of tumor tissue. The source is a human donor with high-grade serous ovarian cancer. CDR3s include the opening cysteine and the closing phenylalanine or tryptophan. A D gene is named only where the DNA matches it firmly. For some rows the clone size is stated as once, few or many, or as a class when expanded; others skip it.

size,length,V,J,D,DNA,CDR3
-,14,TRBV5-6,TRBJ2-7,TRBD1,TGTGCCAGCAGCCGAGGACAGGCCTCCTACGAGCAGTACTTC,CASSRGQASYEQYF
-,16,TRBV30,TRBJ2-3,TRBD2,TGTGCCTGGAGTCCCCTAGCAGCGGGGGTCGGAGATACGCAGTATTTT,CAWSPLAAGVGDTQYF
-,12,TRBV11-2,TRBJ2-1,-,TGTGCCAGCAGCCAATCGCCGACTGAGCAGTTCTTC,CASSQSPTEQFF
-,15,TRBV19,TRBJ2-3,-,TGTGCCAGTAGTATGATATCGGGGGTCACAGATACGCAGTATTTT,CASSMISGVTDTQYF
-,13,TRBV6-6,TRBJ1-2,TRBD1,TGTGCCAGCAGTTGGGGACAGGGGGCTGGCTACACCTTC,CASSWGQGAGYTF
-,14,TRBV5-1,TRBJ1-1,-,TGCGCCAGCAGCATGGGGACACCGAACACTGAAGCTTTCTTT,CASSMGTPNTEAFF
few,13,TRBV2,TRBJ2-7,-,TGTGCCAGCAGTGAAGACACCAACTACGAGCAGTACTTC,CASSEDTNYEQYF
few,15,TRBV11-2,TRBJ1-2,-,TGTGCCAGCAGCTTAGGGGTTACGGGGGGCGATGGCTACACCTTC,CASSLGVTGGDGYTF
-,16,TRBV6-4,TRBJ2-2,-,TGTGCCAGCAGTGACTCGGCAGGGGCGAACACCGGGGAGCTGTTTTTT,CASSDSAGANTGELFF
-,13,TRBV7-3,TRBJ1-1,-,TGTGCCAGCAGCTTAGGGCTGGGCACTGAAGCTTTCTTT,CASSLGLGTEAFF
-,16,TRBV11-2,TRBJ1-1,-,TGTGCCAGCAGCGCCACTACAGGGTTGGCGGACACTGAAGCTTTCTTT,CASSATTGLADTEAFF
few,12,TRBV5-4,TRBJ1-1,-,TGTGCCAGCAGCCTTGGGACCACTGAAGCTTTCTTT,CASSLGTTEAFF
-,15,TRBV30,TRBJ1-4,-,TGTGCCTGGAGTGTAGGGTTGGACAGTAACGAAAAACTGTTTTTT,CAWSVGLDSNEKLFF
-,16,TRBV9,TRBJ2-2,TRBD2,TGTGCCAGCAGCCCCCTCGTGGGGGGGAGCACCGGGGAGCTGTTTTTT,CASSPLVGGSTGELFF
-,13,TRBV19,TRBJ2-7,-,TGTGCCAGTAGTGTCCAGGGGTACTACGAGCAGTACTTC,CASSVQGYYEQYF
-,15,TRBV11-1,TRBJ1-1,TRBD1,TGTGCCAGCAGCTTCGACAGGGTTCTGTACACTGAAGCTTTCTTT,CASSFDRVLYTEAFF
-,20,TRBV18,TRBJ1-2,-,TGTGCCAGCTCACCTTTCCTTGCGGGCTACAGGGACCCGAAAGCAGGCGGCTACACCTTC,CASSPFLAGYRDPKAGGYTF
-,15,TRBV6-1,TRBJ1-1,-,TGTGCCAGCACAAGGGGAGGACAGATCAACACTGAAGCTTTCTTT,CASTRGGQINTEAFF
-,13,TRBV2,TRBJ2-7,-,TGTGCCAGCAGCGAAGACAATAACTACGAGCAGTACTTC,CASSEDNNYEQYF
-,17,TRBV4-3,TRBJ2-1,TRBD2,TGCGCCAGCAGCCAAGAAGCGAGGCGGGGGTATAACAATGAGCAGTTCTTC,CASSQEARRGYNNEQFF
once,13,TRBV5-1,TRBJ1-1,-,TGCGCCAGCAGCTTGGCGGGGTTGCGAGAAGCTTTCTTT,CASSLAGLREAFF
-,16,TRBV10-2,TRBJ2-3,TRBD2,TGCGCCAGCAGAGAGAGCGGGGGGGCTAGCACAGATACGCAGTATTTT,CASRESGGASTDTQYF
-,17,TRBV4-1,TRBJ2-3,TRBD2,TGCGCCAGCAGCCTAACTAGCGGGGGGGCCTACACAGATACGCAGTATTTT,CASSLTSGGAYTDTQYF
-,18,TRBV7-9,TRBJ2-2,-,TGTGCCAGCAGCCTTATTCCCGTCCCGGGGGAGAACACCGGGGAGCTGTTTTTT,CASSLIPVPGENTGELFF
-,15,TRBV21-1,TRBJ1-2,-,TGTGCCAGCAGCAGTCCACGCTCGGGCCTTTATGGCTACACCTTC,CASSSPRSGLYGYTF
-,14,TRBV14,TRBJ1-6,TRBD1,TGTGCCAGCAGCCCACGACAGGGAGATTCACCCCCCCACTTT,CASSPRQGDSPPHF
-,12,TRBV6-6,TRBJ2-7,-,TGTGCCATCAGGAGCAACCCTTACGAGCAGTACTTC,CAIRSNPYEQYF
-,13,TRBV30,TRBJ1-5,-,TGTGCCTGGAGTGTCGGTAGCAATCAGCCCCAGCATTTT,CAWSVGSNQPQHF
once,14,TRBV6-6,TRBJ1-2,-,TGTGCCAGCAGCGAACCGGGGGCTCCGCGTGGCTACACCTTC,CASSEPGAPRGYTF
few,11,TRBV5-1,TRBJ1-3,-,TGCGCCAGCCGCGGAGGAAACACCATATATTTT,CASRGGNTIYF
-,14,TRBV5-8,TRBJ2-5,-,TGTGCCAGCAGCTTTATTGACAGCCAAGAGACCCAGTACTTC,CASSFIDSQETQYF
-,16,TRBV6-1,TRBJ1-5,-,TGTGCCAGCAGTGAAGTGGGGACCTCGAGCAATCAGCCCCAGCATTTT,CASSEVGTSSNQPQHF
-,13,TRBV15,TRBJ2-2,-,TGTGCCACCAGCACAGCAGGGCCCGGGGAGCTGTTTTTT,CATSTAGPGELFF
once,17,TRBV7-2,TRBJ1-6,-,TGTGCCAGCAGCTTACCGACAGTGGGTAAGTGGAATTCACCCCTCCACTTT,CASSLPTVGKWNSPLHF
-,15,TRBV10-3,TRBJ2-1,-,TGTGCCATCAGTCCGACACAGGATTCCTACAATGAGCAGTTCTTC,CAISPTQDSYNEQFF
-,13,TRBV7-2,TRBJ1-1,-,TGTGCCAGCAGCCGGGGACATGGAAACCAAGCTTTCTTT,CASSRGHGNQAFF
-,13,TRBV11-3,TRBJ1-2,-,TGTGCCAGCAGCTTAGGAGATGAGGAGGGCTACACCTTC,CASSLGDEEGYTF
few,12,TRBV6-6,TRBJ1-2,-,TGTGCCAGCAGCCAGGACAGCTATGGCTACACCTTC,CASSQDSYGYTF
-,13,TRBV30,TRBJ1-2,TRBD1,TGTGCCTGGTGGGGACAGGGGACCTATGGCTACACCTTC,CAWWGQGTYGYTF
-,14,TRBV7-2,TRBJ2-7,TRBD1,TGTGCCAGCAGCCCGGACAGGAGCTCCTACGAGCAGTACTTC,CASSPDRSSYEQYF
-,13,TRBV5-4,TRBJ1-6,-,TGTGCCAGCAGCCAGCTCCCTAATTCACCCCTCCACTTT,CASSQLPNSPLHF
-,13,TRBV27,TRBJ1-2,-,TGTGCCAGCAGTTCCGGAGGGCCATATGGCTACACCTTC,CASSSGGPYGYTF
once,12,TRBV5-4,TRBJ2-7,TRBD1,TGTGCCAGCAGCGGGACAGGCTACGAGCAGTACTTC,CASSGTGYEQYF
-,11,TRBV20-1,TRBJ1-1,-,TGCAGTGCTTCGGCGAACACTGAAGCTTTCTTT,CSASANTEAFF
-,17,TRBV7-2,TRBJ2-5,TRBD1,TGTGCCAGCAGCGCAACCGGACAGGGGGCCTATGTAGAGACCCAGTACTTC,CASSATGQGAYVETQYF
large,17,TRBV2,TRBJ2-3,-,TGTGCCAGCAGTGAGGGGTGGGACTCCGACGGCACAGATACGCAGTATTTT,CASSEGWDSDGTDTQYF
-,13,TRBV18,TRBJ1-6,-,TGTGCCAGCTCGCGGAATAGGAATTCACCCCTCCACTTT,CASSRNRNSPLHF
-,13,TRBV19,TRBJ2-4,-,TGTGCCAGTTCAGGCCCTGACAAAAACATTCAGTACTTC,CASSGPDKNIQYF